This TCR beta chain was identified in a study of blood T cell repertoires in COVID-19. As originally analysed: Reference gene primer amplification in the assay estimated nucleated cell counts. Data came from immunoSEQ multiplex PCR; TCRdb stores just in-frame clones and leaves some out. V and J calls and clone size are as listed in that table; D and trimming were resolved from the DNA. The sample records approximately 35,000 clones, about 90% being singletons. V was trimmed by 2 bases and J by 6 bases, leaving 14 bases between them. The CDR3 contains 15 residues. CDR1 is MNHEY and CDR2 is SVGAGI in the germline V gene.

The sample taken for sequencing was peripheral blood. The TCR sequence derives from a human donor in a cohort sampled during active COVID-19. This chain uses TRBV6-5 with TRBJ2-1; TRBD2 is a possible D gene (5 bases). CDR3 sequence: CASSYTSPEANEQFF. CDR3 bases: TGTGCCAGCAGTTACACATCGCCGGAGGCCAATGAGCAGTTCTTC.